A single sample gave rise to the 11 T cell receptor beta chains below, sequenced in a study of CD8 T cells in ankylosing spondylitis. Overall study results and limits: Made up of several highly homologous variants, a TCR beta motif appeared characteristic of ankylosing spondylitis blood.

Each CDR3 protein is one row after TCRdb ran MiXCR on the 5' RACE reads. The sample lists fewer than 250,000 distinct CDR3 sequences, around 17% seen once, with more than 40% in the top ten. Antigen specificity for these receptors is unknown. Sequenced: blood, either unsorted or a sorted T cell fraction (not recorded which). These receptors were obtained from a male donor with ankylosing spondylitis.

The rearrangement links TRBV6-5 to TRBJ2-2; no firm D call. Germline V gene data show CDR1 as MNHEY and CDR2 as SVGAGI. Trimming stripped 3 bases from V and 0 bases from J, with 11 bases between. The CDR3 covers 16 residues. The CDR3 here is CASSYQWGSNTGELFF. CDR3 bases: TGTGCCAGCAGTTATCAGTGGGGTTCGAACACCGGGGAGCTGTTTTTT.

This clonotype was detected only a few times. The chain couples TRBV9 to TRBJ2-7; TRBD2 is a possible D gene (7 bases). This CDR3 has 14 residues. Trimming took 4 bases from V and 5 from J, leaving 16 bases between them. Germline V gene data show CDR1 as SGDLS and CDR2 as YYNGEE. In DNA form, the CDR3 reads TGTGCCAGCAGCCCCGATGGGGGGGCCCACGAGCAGTACTTC. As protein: CASSPDGGAHEQYF.

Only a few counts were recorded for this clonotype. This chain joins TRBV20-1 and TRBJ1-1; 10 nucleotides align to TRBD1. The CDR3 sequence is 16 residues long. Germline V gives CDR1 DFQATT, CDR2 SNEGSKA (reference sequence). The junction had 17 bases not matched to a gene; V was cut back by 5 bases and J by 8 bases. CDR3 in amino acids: CSAGDPYGTGDIEAFF. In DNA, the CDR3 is TGCAGTGCTGGGGACCCCTATGGGACAGGGGATATCGAAGCTTTCTTT.

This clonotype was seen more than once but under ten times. DNA for the CDR3: TGCGCCAGCAGCCAAGATATAAGTGCGTTGGGACAAGGTGGTGATGAGCAGTTCTTC. Its translation is CASSQDISALGQGGDEQFF. The rearrangement joins TRBV4-3 to TRBJ2-1, with a tentative D call TRBD1 (6 bases). This CDR3 contains 19 residues. Trimming took 0 bases from V and 8 from J, leaving 26 bases between them. Germline V lookup: CDR1 LGHNA, CDR2 YSLEER.

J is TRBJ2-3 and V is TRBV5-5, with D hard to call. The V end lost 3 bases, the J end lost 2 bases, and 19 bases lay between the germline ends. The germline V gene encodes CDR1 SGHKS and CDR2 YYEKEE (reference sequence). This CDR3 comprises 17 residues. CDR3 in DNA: TGTGCCAGCAGCTCTCGACGGACCACCGACCCCACAGATACGCAGTATTTT. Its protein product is CASSSRRTTDPTDTQYF.

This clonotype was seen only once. The CDR3 loop reads CASSQEGLGAGELFF. CDR3 sequence (DNA): TGCGCCAGCAGCCAAGAAGGGTTGGGGGCCGGGGAGCTGTTTTTT. The J gene is TRBJ2-2, the V gene TRBV4-1; D may correspond to TRBD1 or TRBD2 (5 bases each). CDR3 length: 15 amino acids. The germline V gene encodes CDR1 MGHRA and CDR2 YSYEKL. Trimming removed 0 bases at V and 6 bases at J, with 11 bases between.

CDR3 bases: TGTGCCAGCAGTGCCTCCGCACTAGCGTTTCAAGAGACCCAGTACTTC. Encoded protein: CASSASALAFQETQYF. The chain joins TRBV6-2 or TRBV6-3 to TRBJ2-5; TRBD2 matches at 7 bases. This CDR3 is 16 amino acids long. Germline V CDR1 and CDR2: MNHEY, SVGEGT. Unmatched junction bases numbered 11, after V lost 5 bases and J lost 2 bases.

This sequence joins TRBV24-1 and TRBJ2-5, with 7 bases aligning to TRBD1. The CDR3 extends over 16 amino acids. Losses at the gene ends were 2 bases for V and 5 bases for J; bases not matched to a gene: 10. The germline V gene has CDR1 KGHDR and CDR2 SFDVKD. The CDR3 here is CATSDSQGVGWETQYF. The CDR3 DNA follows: TGTGCCACCAGTGATTCCCAGGGGGTTGGATGGGAGACCCAGTACTTC.

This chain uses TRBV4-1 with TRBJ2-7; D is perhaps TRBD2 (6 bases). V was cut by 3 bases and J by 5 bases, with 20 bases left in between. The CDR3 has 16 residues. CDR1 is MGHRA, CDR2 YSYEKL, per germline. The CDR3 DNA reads TGCGCCAGCAGCCATGATAACGGGGGTTGGTTGGACGAGCAGTACTTC. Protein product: CASSHDNGGWLDEQYF.

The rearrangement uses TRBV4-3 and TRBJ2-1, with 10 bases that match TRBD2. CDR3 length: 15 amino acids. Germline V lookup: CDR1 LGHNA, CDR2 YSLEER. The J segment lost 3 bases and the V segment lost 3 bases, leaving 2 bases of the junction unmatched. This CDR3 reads CASSQGLALYNEQFF. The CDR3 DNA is TGCGCCAGCAGCCAGGGACTAGCGCTCTACAATGAGCAGTTCTTC.

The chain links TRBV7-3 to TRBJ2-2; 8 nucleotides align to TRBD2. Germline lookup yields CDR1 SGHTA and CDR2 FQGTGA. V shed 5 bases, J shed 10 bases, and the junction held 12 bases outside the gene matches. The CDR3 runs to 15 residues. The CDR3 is CASSLFNGGGEELFF. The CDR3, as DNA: TGTGCCAGCAGCCTATTTAACGGGGGGGGAGAGGAGCTGTTTTTT.